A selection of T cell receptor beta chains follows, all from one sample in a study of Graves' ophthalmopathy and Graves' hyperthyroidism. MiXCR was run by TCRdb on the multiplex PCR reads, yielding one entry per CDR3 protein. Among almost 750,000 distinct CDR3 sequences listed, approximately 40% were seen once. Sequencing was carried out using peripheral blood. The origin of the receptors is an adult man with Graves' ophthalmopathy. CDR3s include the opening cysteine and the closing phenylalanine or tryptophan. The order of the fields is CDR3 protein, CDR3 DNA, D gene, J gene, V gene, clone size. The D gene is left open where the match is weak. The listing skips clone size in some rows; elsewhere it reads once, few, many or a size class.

CDR3 protein: CASSLLGETQYF
CDR3 DNA: TGTGCCAGCAGCTTACTTGGGGAGACCCAGTACTTC
D gene: NA
J gene: TRBJ2-5
V gene: TRBV7-2
clone size: many

CDR3 protein: CSVLDRNYGYTF
CDR3 DNA: TGCAGCGTTTTGGACAGAAACTATGGCTACACCTTC
D gene: NA
J gene: TRBJ1-2
V gene: TRBV29-1
clone size: many

CDR3 protein: CASGPWTGDSPLHF
CDR3 DNA: TGTGCCAGTGGACCCTGGACAGGGGATTCACCCCTCCACTTT
D gene: TRBD1
J gene: TRBJ1-6
V gene: TRBV19
clone size: once

CDR3 protein: CVTSDSRVAGVQPYEQYF
CDR3 DNA: TGTGTCACCAGTGATTCGAGGGTAGCGGGGGTTCAGCCCTACGAGCAGTACTTC
D gene: TRBD2
J gene: TRBJ2-7
V gene: TRBV24-1
clone size: NA

CDR3 protein: CSVGRGGYTFGSGTQYF
CDR3 DNA: NA
D gene: NA
J gene: TRBJ2-5
V gene: TRBV29-1
clone size: NA

CDR3 protein: CASSHSGKGNQPQHF
CDR3 DNA: TGTGCCAGCAGCCATTCCGGGAAGGGCAATCAGCCCCAGCATTTT
D gene: NA
J gene: TRBJ1-5
V gene: TRBV2
clone size: NA

CDR3 protein: CATSVGGSSTGELFF
CDR3 DNA: TGTGCCACCAGTGTTGGGGGGTCTTCCACCGGGGAGCTGTTTTTT
D gene: NA
J gene: TRBJ2-2
V gene: TRBV24-1
clone size: many

CDR3 protein: CASSYLWTGPAHEQYF
CDR3 DNA: TGTGCCAGCAGTTACTTATGGACTGGACCGGCCCACGAGCAGTACTTC
D gene: NA
J gene: TRBJ2-7
V gene: TRBV6-1
clone size: few

CDR3 protein: CAITEAPDQPQHF
CDR3 DNA: TGTGCCATCACAGAAGCGCCCGATCAGCCCCAGCATTTT
D gene: NA
J gene: TRBJ1-5
V gene: TRBV10-3
clone size: few

CDR3 protein: CASSPTRNSYEQYF
CDR3 DNA: TGTGCCAGCAGCCCGACCAGGAACTCCTACGAGCAGTACTTC
D gene: NA
J gene: TRBJ2-7
V gene: TRBV7-9
clone size: many

CDR3 protein: CGEVGTGPYEQYF
CDR3 DNA: TGTGGAGAGGTGGGGACAGGACCCTACGAGCAGTACTTC
D gene: TRBD1
J gene: TRBJ2-7
V gene: TRBV19
clone size: NA

CDR3 protein: CATSDFGTDTQYF
CDR3 DNA: TGTGCCACCAGTGATTTTGGCACAGATACGCAGTATTTT
D gene: NA
J gene: TRBJ2-3
V gene: TRBV24-1
clone size: many

CDR3 protein: CASSLATVGETQYF
CDR3 DNA: TGTGCCAGCAGCTTAGCGACAGTAGGAGAGACCCAGTACTTC
D gene: NA
J gene: TRBJ2-5
V gene: TRBV7-9
clone size: many

CDR3 protein: CAWSVRIRHPYEQYF
CDR3 DNA: TGTGCCTGGAGTGTACGGATTCGGCATCCCTACGAGCAGTACTTC
D gene: NA
J gene: TRBJ2-7
V gene: TRBV25-1
clone size: NA

CDR3 protein: CASSASLVETQYF
CDR3 DNA: TGTGCCAGCAGTGCTAGTTTGGTGGAGACCCAGTACTTC
D gene: NA
J gene: TRBJ2-5
V gene: TRBV2
clone size: once

CDR3 protein: CSASPGPHNQPQHF
CDR3 DNA: TGCAGTGCTAGTCCTGGGCCTCACAATCAGCCCCAGCATTTT
D gene: NA
J gene: TRBJ1-5
V gene: TRBV20-1
clone size: NA

CDR3 protein: CASSQVSASYEQYF
CDR3 DNA: TGTGCCAGCAGCCAAGTCTCAGCATCCTACGAGCAGTACTTC
D gene: NA
J gene: TRBJ2-7
V gene: TRBV7-9
clone size: NA

CDR3 protein: CASSQTGHGGAYEQYF
CDR3 DNA: TGTGCCAGCAGCCAAACGGGACACGGGGGGGCCTACGAGCAGTACTTC
D gene: TRBD2
J gene: TRBJ2-7
V gene: TRBV7-8
clone size: NA

CDR3 protein: CASSQRNAEAFF
CDR3 DNA: TGTGCCAGCAGCCAACGAAACGCTGAAGCTTTCTTT
D gene: NA
J gene: TRBJ1-1
V gene: TRBV11-1
clone size: NA

CDR3 protein: CASSLDAGYGYEQYF
CDR3 DNA: TGTGCCAGCAGCTTAGATGCGGGGTACGGTTACGAGCAGTACTTC
D gene: NA
J gene: TRBJ2-7
V gene: TRBV7-2
clone size: NA

CDR3 protein: CASSPGRPSGANVLTF
CDR3 DNA: TGTGCCAGCAGCCCCGGGCGCCCTTCTGGGGCCAACGTCCTGACTTTC
D gene: NA
J gene: TRBJ2-6
V gene: TRBV2
clone size: NA

CDR3 protein: CASSPTGPEQYF
CDR3 DNA: TGTGCCAGCAGCCCTACAGGGCCCGAGCAGTACTTC
D gene: NA
J gene: TRBJ2-7
V gene: TRBV9
clone size: many

CDR3 protein: CASSQRREVPRQNSPLHF
CDR3 DNA: TGTGCCAGCAGCCAGCGACGGGAGGTTCCCAGACAGAATTCACCCCTCCACTTT
D gene: NA
J gene: TRBJ1-6
V gene: TRBV7-3
clone size: many

CDR3 protein: CASSPSGTGAAGNTIYF
CDR3 DNA: TGTGCCAGCAGCCCCTCCGGGACAGGGGCGGCTGGAAACACCATATATTTT
D gene: TRBD1
J gene: TRBJ1-3
V gene: TRBV7-3
clone size: once

CDR3 protein: CASSPGTGLQVSEKLFF
CDR3 DNA: TGCGCCAGCAGTCCCGGGACAGGATTACAGGTCTCTGAAAAACTGTTTTTT
D gene: TRBD1
J gene: TRBJ1-4
V gene: TRBV25-1
clone size: NA

CDR3 protein: CASSYYAGGPNTEAFF
CDR3 DNA: TGTGCCAGCAGCTACTACGCAGGGGGCCCGAACACTGAAGCTTTCTTT
D gene: TRBD1
J gene: TRBJ1-1
V gene: TRBV7-2
clone size: few

CDR3 protein: CASSYSGGNTGEQYF
CDR3 DNA: TGTGCCAGCAGTTACTCGGGGGGGAACACCGGGGAGCAGTACTTC
D gene: TRBD2
J gene: TRBJ2-5
V gene: TRBV7-9
clone size: NA

CDR3 protein: CASKGAGEAFF
CDR3 DNA: TGTGCCAGCAAGGGGGCGGGTGAAGCTTTCTTT
D gene: TRBD1
J gene: TRBJ1-1
V gene: TRBV2
clone size: few

CDR3 protein: CATSRGSPAGYSYEQYF
CDR3 DNA: TGTGCCACCAGCAGAGGTTCTCCAGCGGGTTACTCCTACGAGCAGTACTTC
D gene: NA
J gene: TRBJ2-7
V gene: TRBV15
clone size: NA

CDR3 protein: CASSLGVRSLHPYGYTF
CDR3 DNA: TGTGCCAGCAGTTTAGGGGTGAGGTCTCTCCATCCCTATGGCTACACCTTC
D gene: NA
J gene: TRBJ1-2
V gene: TRBV2
clone size: NA

CDR3 protein: CASSRDRGRWDQPQHF
CDR3 DNA: TGTGCCAGCAGCCGGGACAGGGGGAGGTGGGATCAGCCCCAGCATTTT
D gene: TRBD1
J gene: TRBJ1-5
V gene: TRBV24-1
clone size: NA

CDR3 protein: CSASGHINQPQHF
CDR3 DNA: TGCAGCGCGTCCGGACACATCAATCAGCCCCAGCATTTT
D gene: NA
J gene: TRBJ1-5
V gene: TRBV29-1
clone size: NA

CDR3 protein: CATSRQPGDTQFF
CDR3 DNA: TGTGCCACCAGCAGACAGCCAGGAGATACGCAGTTCTTC
D gene: NA
J gene: TRBJ2-1
V gene: TRBV15
clone size: NA

CDR3 protein: CASSPRGTGDQPQHF
CDR3 DNA: TGTGCCAGCAGTCCCCGGGGGACAGGGGATCAGCCCCAGCATTTT
D gene: TRBD1
J gene: TRBJ1-5
V gene: TRBV25-1
clone size: NA

CDR3 protein: CAITKVQGSADTQYF
CDR3 DNA: TGTGCCATCACAAAGGTCCAGGGGAGCGCAGATACGCAGTATTTT
D gene: NA
J gene: TRBJ2-3
V gene: TRBV10-3
clone size: many